One and the same sample provided the 22 T cell receptor beta chains below, sequenced in a study of OX40 agonist ivuxolimab in advanced cancers. Using immunoSEQ multiplex PCR, the repertoire was profiled, and TCRdb retains in-frame clones only, with some absent. The table lists around 68,000 clones, 70% to 90% of them singletons. The source was CD4+ or CD8+ T cells sorted from blood, collected in a trial of the OX40 agonist ivuxolimab. Receptors originate from an adult with an advanced solid tumor such as melanoma, head and neck, liver or kidney cancer.

The chain employs TRBV2 and TRBJ2-7; the match to TRBD1 covers 7 bases. The CDR3 contains 14 residues. V dropped 7 bases and J dropped 7; count of bases not matched to a gene: 13. The germline V gene encodes CDR1 SNHLY and CDR2 FYNNEI. In DNA, the CDR3 is TGTGCCAGCAAAGGGGGCCTTTACGGAGGAGAGCAGTACTTC. As protein: CASKGGLYGGEQYF.

This clone was observed a few times. This sequence joins TRBV6-5 and TRBJ2-7; D not resolved. This CDR3 contains 12 residues. V was clipped by 5 bases and J by 4 bases, with 9 bases between them. The germline CDR1 and CDR2 sequences are MNHEY and SVGAGI. The CDR3 DNA reads as TGTGCCAGCAGTCCACAACCATACGAGCAGTACTTC. Translated, it gives CASSPQPYEQYF.

The count of this clone is one. The rearrangement joins TRBV6-5 to TRBJ2-1; the D call may be TRBD1 or TRBD2 (6 bases each). Trimming cost V 0 bases and J 1 base, with 10 bases left between them. Germline V lookup: CDR1 MNHEY, CDR2 SVGAGI. There are 16 residues in the CDR3. In DNA, the CDR3 is TGTGCCAGCAGTTACTCTACAGGGAGGTCCTACAATGAGCAGTTCTTC. Its protein is CASSYSTGRSYNEQFF.

This clone came up a few times. The J gene is TRBJ2-7, the V gene TRBV5-6; TRBD1 is a possible D gene (6 bases). Trimming removed 1 base from V and 5 bases from J, with 7 bases in between. Germline assignment: CDR1 SGHDT and CDR2 YYEEEE. The CDR3 totals 12 residues. The CDR3 sequence: CASSLTGHEQYF. The CDR3 nucleotides read TGTGCCAGCAGCTTGACAGGGCACGAGCAGTACTTC.

As for this clone: An end of the junction does not agree with germline; a read error may underlie this. The chain has TRBV4-1 and TRBJ2-2; tentatively, D is TRBD1 (7 bases). The germline V gene encodes CDR1 MGHRA and CDR2 YSYEKL. This CDR3 is built from 15 residues. The CDR3 region is CASSLAPGGNGELFF. CDR3 in DNA: TGTGCCAGCAGCCTTGCCCCAGGGGGGAACGGGGAGCTGTTTTTT.

The V and J genes are TRBV27 and TRBJ2-7; the match to TRBD2 covers 8 bases. V dropped 5 bases and J dropped 0; count of bases not matched to a gene: 6. CDR1 is MNHEY, CDR2 SMNVEV, per germline (reference sequence). There are 15 residues in the CDR3. The DNA of the CDR3 is TGTGCCAGCAGTCCGAGACTAGCGAGCTCCTACGAGCAGTACTTC. It translates to CASSPRLASSYEQYF.

This chain uses TRBV7-2 with TRBJ2-3, with D possibly matching TRBD2 (5 bases). The length of the CDR3 is 14 residues. Looked up from germline, CDR1 is SGHTA and CDR2 is FQGNSA. Trimming removed 6 bases at V and 4 bases at J, with 14 bases between. The CDR3 DNA sequence: TGTGCCAGCAGTTTGCCTAGCCTCCCAGATACGCAGTATTTT. This translates into CASSLPSLPDTQYF.

This sequence joins TRBV11-2 and TRBJ1-1; TRBD1 is a possible D gene (6 bases). There are 14 residues in the CDR3. V gave up 5 bases and J gave up 1 base, with 11 bases separating them. The germline gives CDR1 SGHAT, CDR2 FQNNGV. The CDR3: CASSRGTTNTEAFF. The CDR3 DNA sequence: TGTGCCAGCAGCCGAGGGACAACGAACACTGAAGCTTTCTTT.

This sequence joins TRBV11-2 and TRBJ2-3, with D unclear. Germline loops: CDR1 SGHAT, CDR2 FQNNGV. There are 15 residues in the CDR3. The V and J ends lost 2 bases and 0 bases respectively, with 9 bases between them. The CDR3 nucleotides read TGTGCCAGCAGCTTAAGGCGTGCAAGCACAGATACGCAGTATTTT. Translated, it gives CASSLRRASTDTQYF.

The chain uses TRBV18 and TRBJ2-5, with 8 positions matching TRBD1. Germline trimming cut 4 bases from V and 4 bases from J; bases unmatched to any gene: 8. CDR3 length: 15 residues. The V gene's germline CDR1 is KGHSH and CDR2 LQKENI. The CDR3 nucleotides are TGTGCCAGCTCACAAATGCAGGGGGCCGGAGAGACCCAGTACTTC. Its protein product is CASSQMQGAGETQYF.

This clone was seen just once. This sequence joins TRBV23-1 and TRBJ2-1; 8 bases fit TRBD2. TRBV23-1 is identified as an open reading frame with a role that is uncertain. The CDR3 is 17 amino acids. The J segment lost 15 bases and the V segment lost 4 bases, leaving 23 bases of the junction unmatched. The CDR3: CASSLDSPTSGPSRRFF. The DNA of the CDR3 is TGCGCCAGCAGTCTGGATTCTCCTACTAGCGGCCCGAGCAGGAGGTTCTTC.

This rearrangement joins TRBV7-2 to TRBJ2-2; maybe TRBD2 (5 bases). From germline, CDR1 is SGHTA and CDR2 FQGNSA. Trimming shortened V by 5 bases and J by 2 bases, and 9 bases separated the two germline ends. This CDR3 is built from 14 residues. CDR3 sequence reads: CASSQRSNTGELFF. The DNA of the CDR3 is TGTGCCAGCAGCCAGCGGAGCAACACCGGGGAGCTGTTTTTT.

This chain uses TRBV6-1 with TRBJ2-1; tentatively, D is TRBD2 (6 bases). Trimming pared 4 bases from V and 0 bases from J, leaving 16 bases between. Germline V gives CDR1 MNHNS, CDR2 SASEGT. The CDR3 totals 17 residues. The CDR3 DNA sequence: TGTGCCAGCAGTGCCACCACCGGGACTCACTCCTACAATGAGCAGTTCTTC. This encodes CASSATTGTHSYNEQFF.

The chain has TRBV29-1 and TRBJ2-3; 7 nucleotides line up with TRBD2. Germline V gene data show CDR1 as SQVTM and CDR2 as ANQGSEA. The CDR3 runs 14 residues. J was trimmed by 6 bases and V by 3 bases; bases with no gene match: 9. The CDR3 here is CSVEPGGRPDTQYF. CDR3 sequence (DNA): TGCAGCGTTGAGCCGGGAGGCCGTCCGGATACGCAGTATTTT.

The J gene is TRBJ2-5, the V gene TRBV2; 8 nucleotides agree with TRBD1. The CDR3 covers 16 residues. Germline CDR1 is SNHLY and CDR2 is FYNNEI. V trimming: 6 bases; J trimming: 6 bases; junction bases outside the gene matches: 15. The CDR3 region is CASREDGRGLVKTQYF. CDR3 DNA sequence: TGTGCCAGCAGAGAGGATGGCAGGGGGCTGGTAAAGACCCAGTACTTC.

This clone was seen a handful of times. CDR3 DNA sequence: TGTGCCAGCCTAACTAGCGGGTACAATGAGCAGTTCTTC. Translation: CASLTSGYNEQFF. The V gene is TRBV5-6, the J gene TRBJ2-1; 9 bases are shared with TRBD2. V dropped 7 bases and J dropped 4; count of bases not matched to a gene: 3. CDR3 length equals 13 residues. Looked up from germline, CDR1 is SGHDT and CDR2 is YYEEEE.

The V call is TRBV4-1, the J call TRBJ2-1; 12 bases fit TRBD2. Germline V lookup: CDR1 MGHRA, CDR2 YSYEKL. V was clipped by 2 bases and J by 0 bases; unmatched bases: 8. CDR3 length: 19 amino acids. DNA for the CDR3: TGCGCCAGCAGCCAACGACTAGCGGGAGCCCTCAGCTCCTACAATGAGCAGTTCTTC. It is translated as CASSQRLAGALSSYNEQFF.

This clone was observed a few times. The chain recombines TRBV18 with TRBJ2-7; D is perhaps TRBD1 (5 bases). Between the trimmed V and J ends, which lost 3 bases and 3 bases, there was a span of 18 bases. This CDR3 has 16 amino acids. Germline CDR1 and CDR2: KGHSH and LQKENI. The CDR3 DNA sequence: TGTGCCAGCTCACCTCGGCGGCGAGACAGCCTCTACGAGCAGTACTTC. Amino acids: CASSPRRRDSLYEQYF.

The sample holds one count of this clone. This rearrangement joins TRBV19 to TRBJ2-7, with 10 positions matching TRBD2. With 2 bases clipped from V and 3 bases from J, the junction kept 7 bases outside the gene matches. This CDR3 contains 16 residues. CDR1 is LNHDA and CDR2 is SQIVND in the germline V gene (reference sequence). CDR3 region: CASSILRLAGLYEQYF. In nucleotides, the CDR3 is TGTGCCAGTAGTATACTCCGACTAGCGGGCCTCTACGAGCAGTACTTC. The full variable domain, in which reference TRBV19 and TRBJ2-7 provide the parts outside the CDR3, is DGGITQSPKYLFRKEGQNVTLSCEQNLNHDAMYWYRQDPGQGLRLIYYSQIVNDFQKGDIAEGYSVSREKKESFPLTVTSAQKNPTAFYLCASSILRLAGLYEQYFGPGTRLTVT.

The CDR3 DNA reads TGTGCCAGCAGCTTCGTTCGACAAGCGCAAGAGACCCAGTACTTC. Encoded protein: CASSFVRQAQETQYF. The rearrangement joins TRBV5-6 to TRBJ2-5; D call uncertain. CDR1 SGHDT and CDR2 YYEEEE come from the germline V gene. The CDR3 has 15 residues. V lost 2 bases and J 2 bases, leaving 13 bases between the germline ends.

The V call is TRBV7-9, the J call TRBJ2-1; no clear D. Per the germline V gene, CDR1 is SEHNR and CDR2 is FQNEAQ (reference sequence). Trimming left V 5 bases short and J 8 bases short, with 16 bases between. The CDR3 loop spans 14 amino acids. The CDR3 nucleotides read TGTGCCAGCAGCCGAGAAATGGGGTGGGATGAGCAGTTCTTC. Amino acid sequence: CASSREMGWDEQFF.

The rearrangement joins TRBV6-5 to TRBJ1-1, with TRBD1 matching over 7 bases. The length of the CDR3 is 15 residues. The junction had 6 bases not matched to a gene; V was cut back by 5 bases and J by 0 bases. Germline CDR1 is MNHEY and CDR2 is SVGAGI. The CDR3 bases are TGTGCCAGCAGTCCACACGGACAGGTGAACACTGAAGCTTTCTTT. Amino acid sequence: CASSPHGQVNTEAFF.